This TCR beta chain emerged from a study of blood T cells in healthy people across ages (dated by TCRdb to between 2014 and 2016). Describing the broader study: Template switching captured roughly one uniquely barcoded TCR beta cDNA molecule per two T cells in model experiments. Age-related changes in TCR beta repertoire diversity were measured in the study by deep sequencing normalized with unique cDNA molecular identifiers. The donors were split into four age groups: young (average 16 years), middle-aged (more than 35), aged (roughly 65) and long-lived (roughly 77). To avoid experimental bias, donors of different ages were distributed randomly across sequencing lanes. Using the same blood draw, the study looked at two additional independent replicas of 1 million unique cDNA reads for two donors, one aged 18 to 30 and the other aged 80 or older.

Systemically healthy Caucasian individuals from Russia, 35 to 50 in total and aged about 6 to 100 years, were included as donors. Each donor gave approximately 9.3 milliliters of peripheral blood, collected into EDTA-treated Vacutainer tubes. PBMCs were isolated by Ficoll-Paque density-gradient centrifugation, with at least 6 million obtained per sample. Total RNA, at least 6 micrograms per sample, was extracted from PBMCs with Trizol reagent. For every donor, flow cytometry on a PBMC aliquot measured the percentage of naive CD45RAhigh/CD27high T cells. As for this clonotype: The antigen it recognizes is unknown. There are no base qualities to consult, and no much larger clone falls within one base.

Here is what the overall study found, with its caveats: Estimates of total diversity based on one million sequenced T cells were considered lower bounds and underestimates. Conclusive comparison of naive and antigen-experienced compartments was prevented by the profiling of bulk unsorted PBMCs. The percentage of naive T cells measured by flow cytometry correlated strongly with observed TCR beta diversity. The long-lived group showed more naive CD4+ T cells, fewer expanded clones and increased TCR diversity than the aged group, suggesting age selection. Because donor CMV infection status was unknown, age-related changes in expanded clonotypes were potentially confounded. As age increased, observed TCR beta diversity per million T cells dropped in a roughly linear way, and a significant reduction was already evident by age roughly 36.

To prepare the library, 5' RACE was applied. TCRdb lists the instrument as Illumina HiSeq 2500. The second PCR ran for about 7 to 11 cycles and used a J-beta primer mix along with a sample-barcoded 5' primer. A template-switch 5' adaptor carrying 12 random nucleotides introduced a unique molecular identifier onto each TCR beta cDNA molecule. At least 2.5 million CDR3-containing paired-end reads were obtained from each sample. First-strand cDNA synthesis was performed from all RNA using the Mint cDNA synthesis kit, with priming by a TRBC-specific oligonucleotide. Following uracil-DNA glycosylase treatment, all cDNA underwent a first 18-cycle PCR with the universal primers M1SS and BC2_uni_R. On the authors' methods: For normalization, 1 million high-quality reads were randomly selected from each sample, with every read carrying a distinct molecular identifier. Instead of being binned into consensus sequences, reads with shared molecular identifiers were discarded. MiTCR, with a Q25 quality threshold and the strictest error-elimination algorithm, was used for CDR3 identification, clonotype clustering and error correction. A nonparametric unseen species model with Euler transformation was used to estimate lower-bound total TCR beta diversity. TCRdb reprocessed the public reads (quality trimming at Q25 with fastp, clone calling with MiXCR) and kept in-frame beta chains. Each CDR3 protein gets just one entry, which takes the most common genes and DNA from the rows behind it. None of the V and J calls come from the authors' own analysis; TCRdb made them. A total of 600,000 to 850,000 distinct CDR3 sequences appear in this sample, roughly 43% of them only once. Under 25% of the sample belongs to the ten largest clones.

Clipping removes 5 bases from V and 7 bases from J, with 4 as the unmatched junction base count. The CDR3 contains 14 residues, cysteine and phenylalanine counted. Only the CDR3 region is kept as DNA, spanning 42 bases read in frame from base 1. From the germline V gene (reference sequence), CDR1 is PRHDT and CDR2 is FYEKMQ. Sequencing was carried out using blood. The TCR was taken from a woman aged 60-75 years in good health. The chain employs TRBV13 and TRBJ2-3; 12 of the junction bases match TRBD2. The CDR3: CASSLAGGPNTQYF. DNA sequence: TGTGCCAGCAGCCTAGCGGGGGGGCCAAATACGCAGTATTTT.